The clone carrying this T cell receptor (beta chain) was detected ten times or more. Its target is not known. Naive CD4+ T cells were purified with Tregs depleted by CD25. TCRdb itself ran the 5' RACE reads through MiXCR, one entry per CDR3 protein. The sample consists of around 50,000 distinct CDR3 sequences, 17% of them appearing once. After removal of 5 bases from V and 0 bases from J, the junction contained 4 bases not matched to a gene. The germline V gene has CDR1 SEHNR and CDR2 FQNEAQ (reference sequence). The CDR3 loop spans 15 amino acids. Study-wide points: Greatest tumor Treg TCR overlap was with tumor naive CD4+ cells. Tumor memory CD4+ T cell TCR gene usage was found to cluster with blood and lymph node memory CD4+ cells and with lymph node naive CD4+ cells.

This chain links TRBV7-9 with TRBJ1-1; 9 bases are shared with TRBD1. Sequencing was carried out using naive CD4+ T cells sorted from blood. Noted subset: naive CD4+ T cells, CD4+CD45RA+CD25-. This TCR was sampled from a female donor with breast cancer. The CDR3 region is CASSPRTGVNTEAFF. The DNA for the CDR3 is TGTGCCAGCAGCCCGCGGACAGGGGTGAACACTGAAGCTTTCTTT. Full variable domain (missing parts from reference TRBV7-9 and TRBJ1-1): DTGVSQNPRHKITKRGQNVTFRCDPISEHNRLYWYRQTLGQGPEFLTYFQNEAQLEKSRLLSDRFSAERPKGSFSTLEIQRTEQGDSAMYLCASSPRTGVNTEAFFGQGTRLTVV.